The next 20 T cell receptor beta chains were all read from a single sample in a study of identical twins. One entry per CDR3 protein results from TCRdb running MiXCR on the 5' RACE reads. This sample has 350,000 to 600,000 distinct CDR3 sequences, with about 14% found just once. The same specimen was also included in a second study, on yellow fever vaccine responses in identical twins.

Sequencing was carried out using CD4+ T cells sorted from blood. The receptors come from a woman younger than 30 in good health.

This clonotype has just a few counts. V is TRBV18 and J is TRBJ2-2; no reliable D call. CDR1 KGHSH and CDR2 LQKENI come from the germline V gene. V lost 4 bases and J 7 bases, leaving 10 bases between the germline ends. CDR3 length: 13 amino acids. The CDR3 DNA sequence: TGTGCCAGCTCACAACAACTGGACGGGGAGCTGTTTTTT. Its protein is CASSQQLDGELFF.

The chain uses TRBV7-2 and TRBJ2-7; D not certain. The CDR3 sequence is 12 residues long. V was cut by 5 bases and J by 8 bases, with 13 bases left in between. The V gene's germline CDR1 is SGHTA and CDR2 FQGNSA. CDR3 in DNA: TGTGCCAGCAGCCCTGCCACTACACAGCAGTACTTC. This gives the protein CASSPATTQQYF.

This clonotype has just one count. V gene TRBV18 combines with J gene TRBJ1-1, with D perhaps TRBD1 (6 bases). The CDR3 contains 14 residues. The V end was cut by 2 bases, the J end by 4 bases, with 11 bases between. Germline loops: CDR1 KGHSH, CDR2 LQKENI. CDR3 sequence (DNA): TGTGCCAGCTCACCAAAACAGGGATTCACTGAAGCTTTCTTT. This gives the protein CASSPKQGFTEAFF.

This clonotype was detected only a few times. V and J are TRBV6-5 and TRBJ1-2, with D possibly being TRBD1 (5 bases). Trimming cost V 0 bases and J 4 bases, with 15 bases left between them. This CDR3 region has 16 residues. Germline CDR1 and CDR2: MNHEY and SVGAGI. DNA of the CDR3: TGTGCCAGCAGTTACTCGGGGGGGGAGGTAGGCTATGGCTACACCTTC. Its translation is CASSYSGGEVGYGYTF.

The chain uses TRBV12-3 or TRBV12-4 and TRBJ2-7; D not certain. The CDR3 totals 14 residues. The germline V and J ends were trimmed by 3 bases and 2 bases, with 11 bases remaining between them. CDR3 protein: CASSFPGVAYEQYF. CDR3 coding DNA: TGTGCCAGCAGTTTTCCAGGAGTTGCCTACGAGCAGTACTTC.

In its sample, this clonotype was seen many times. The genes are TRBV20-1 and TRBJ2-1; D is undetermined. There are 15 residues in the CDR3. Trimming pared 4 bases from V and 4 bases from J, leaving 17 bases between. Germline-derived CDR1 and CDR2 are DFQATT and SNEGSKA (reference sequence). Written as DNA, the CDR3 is TGCAGTGCTAAGGCGCCAGCTTTTTCGTACAATGAGCAGTTCTTC. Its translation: CSAKAPAFSYNEQFF.

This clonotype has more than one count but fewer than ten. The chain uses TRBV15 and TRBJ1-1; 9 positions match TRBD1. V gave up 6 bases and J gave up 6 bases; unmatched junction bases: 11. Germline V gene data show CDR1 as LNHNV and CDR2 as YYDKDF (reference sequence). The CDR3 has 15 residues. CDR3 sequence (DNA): TGTGCCACCAGGTTCACAGGGGGCGATCGTTCTGAAGCTTTCTTT. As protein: CATRFTGGDRSEAFF.

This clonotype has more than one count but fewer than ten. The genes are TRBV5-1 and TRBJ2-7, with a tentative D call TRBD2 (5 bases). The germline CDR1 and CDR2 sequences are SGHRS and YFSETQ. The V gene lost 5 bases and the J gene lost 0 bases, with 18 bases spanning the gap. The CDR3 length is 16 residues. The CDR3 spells CASRYIQSGSSYEQYF. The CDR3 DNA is TGCGCCAGCAGATATATACAGTCGGGGAGCTCCTACGAGCAGTACTTC.

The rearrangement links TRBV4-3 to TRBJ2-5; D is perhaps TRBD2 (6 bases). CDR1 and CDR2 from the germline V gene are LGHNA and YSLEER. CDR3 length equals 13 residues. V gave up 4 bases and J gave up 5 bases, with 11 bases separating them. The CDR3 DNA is TGCGCCAGCAGCCCTACTAGCTGGGAGACCCAGTACTTC. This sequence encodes CASSPTSWETQYF.

CDR3 sequence (DNA): TGTGCCAGAAGTACTAGCGGGGGGAGCACAGATACGCAGTATTTT. Translation gives CARSTSGGSTDTQYF. The gene calls are TRBV2 and TRBJ2-3; 12 bases map to TRBD2. The CDR3 runs to 15 residues. V was pared by 9 bases and J by 0 bases, with 4 bases of the junction left unmatched. Germline lookup yields CDR1 SNHLY and CDR2 FYNNEI.

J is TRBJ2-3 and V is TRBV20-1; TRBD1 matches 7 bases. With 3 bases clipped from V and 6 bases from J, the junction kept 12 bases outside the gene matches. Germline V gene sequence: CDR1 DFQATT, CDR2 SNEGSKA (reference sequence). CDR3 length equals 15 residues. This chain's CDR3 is CSASPLRGGMDTQYF. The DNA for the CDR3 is TGCAGTGCTAGTCCCCTTAGAGGGGGCATGGATACGCAGTATTTT.

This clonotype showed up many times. The CDR3 loop reads CASSAGTARGETQYF. CDR3 DNA sequence: TGTGCCAGCAGTGCTGGGACGGCGAGAGGAGAGACCCAGTACTTC. The chain combines TRBV25-1 with TRBJ2-5; D possibly uses TRBD1 or TRBD2 (5 bases each). Germline values: CDR1 MGHDK, CDR2 SYGVNS. The CDR3 covers 15 residues. With 4 bases removed from V and 4 bases from J, the gap between germline ends came to 16 bases.

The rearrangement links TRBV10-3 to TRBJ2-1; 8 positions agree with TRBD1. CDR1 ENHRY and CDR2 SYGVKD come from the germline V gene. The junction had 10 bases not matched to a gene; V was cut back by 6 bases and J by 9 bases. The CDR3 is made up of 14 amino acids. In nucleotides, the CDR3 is TGTGCCATCAGACCGGACAGGGCGGCGCGTGAGCAGTTCTTC. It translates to CAIRPDRAAREQFF.

The chain's CDR3 is CSARKGTGGLSGTGELFF. In DNA form, the CDR3 reads TGCAGTGCTAGAAAGGGGACAGGGGGCCTTTCGGGCACCGGGGAGCTGTTTTTT. V gene TRBV20-1 combines with J gene TRBJ2-2, with TRBD1 identical over 12 bases. This CDR3 is built from 18 residues. The ends lost 2 bases at V and 4 bases at J; junction bases unmatched: 11. The V gene's germline CDR1 is DFQATT and CDR2 SNEGSKA (reference sequence).

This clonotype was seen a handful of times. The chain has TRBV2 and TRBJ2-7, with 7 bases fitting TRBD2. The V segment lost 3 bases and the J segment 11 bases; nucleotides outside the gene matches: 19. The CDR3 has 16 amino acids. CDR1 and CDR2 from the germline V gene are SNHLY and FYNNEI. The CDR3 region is CASSDGAGPIGAGEYF. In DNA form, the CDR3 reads TGTGCCAGCAGTGACGGAGCGGGGCCCATCGGGGCTGGCGAGTACTTC.

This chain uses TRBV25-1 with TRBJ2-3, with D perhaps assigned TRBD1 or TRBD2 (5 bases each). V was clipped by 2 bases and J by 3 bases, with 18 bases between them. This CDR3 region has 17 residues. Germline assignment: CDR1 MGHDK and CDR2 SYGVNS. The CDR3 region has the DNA TGTGCCAGCAGTGAACGGGACGGACCGAGGTGGACAGATACGCAGTATTTT. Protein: CASSERDGPRWTDTQYF.

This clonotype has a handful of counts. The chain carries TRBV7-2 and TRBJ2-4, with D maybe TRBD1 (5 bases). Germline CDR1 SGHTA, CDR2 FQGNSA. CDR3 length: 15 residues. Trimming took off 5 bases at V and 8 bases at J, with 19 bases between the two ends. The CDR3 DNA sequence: TGTGCCAGCAGCCTTAGAGGCAGGGCAAGGGACATTCAGTACTTC. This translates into CASSLRGRARDIQYF.

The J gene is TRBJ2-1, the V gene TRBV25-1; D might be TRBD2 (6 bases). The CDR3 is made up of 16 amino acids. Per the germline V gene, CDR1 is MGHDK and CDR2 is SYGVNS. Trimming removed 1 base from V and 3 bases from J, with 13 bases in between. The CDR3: CASSEFGGTGYNEQFF. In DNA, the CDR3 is TGTGCCAGCAGTGAATTCGGGGGTACCGGCTACAATGAGCAGTTCTTC.

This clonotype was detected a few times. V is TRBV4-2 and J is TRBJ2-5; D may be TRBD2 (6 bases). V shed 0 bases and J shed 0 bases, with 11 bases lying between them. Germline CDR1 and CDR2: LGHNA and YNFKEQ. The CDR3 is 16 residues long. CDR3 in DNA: TGTGCCAGCAGCCAAGAAGGGCGGGGAAACCAAGAGACCCAGTACTTC. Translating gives CASSQEGRGNQETQYF.

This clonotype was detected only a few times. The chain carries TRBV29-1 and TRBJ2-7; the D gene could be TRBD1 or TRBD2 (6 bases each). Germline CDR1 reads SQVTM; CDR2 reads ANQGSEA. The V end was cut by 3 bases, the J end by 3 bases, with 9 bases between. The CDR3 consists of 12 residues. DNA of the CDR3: TGCAGCGTTGATGGAGGGGGCTACGAGCAGTACTTC. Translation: CSVDGGGYEQYF.